These 25 T cell receptor beta chains were all obtained from the same sample, sequenced in a study of blood T cell repertoires in COVID-19. Sequencing used immunoSEQ multiplex PCR; TCRdb keeps in-frame clones, though not all of them. Among about 160,000 clones listed, under 85% were seen once. The sample was peripheral blood. The origin of the receptors is a man aged 65 to 85 with acute or convalescent COVID-19.

The genes are TRBV4-2 and TRBJ2-7; D is ambiguous. The V gene's germline CDR1 is LGHNA and CDR2 YNFKEQ. V was trimmed by 0 bases and J by 6 bases, leaving 12 bases between them. CDR3 length equals 14 residues. Here the CDR3 DNA reads TGTGCCAGCAGCCAAGATTGGTCCGCGTCCGAGCAGTACTTC. This sequence encodes CASSQDWSASEQYF.

The chain is built from TRBV28 and TRBJ2-2, with 10 bases lining up with TRBD1. CDR1 and CDR2 (germline): MDHEN, SYDVKM. The CDR3 has 15 residues. V lost 6 bases to trimming and J lost 6 bases; unmatched junction nucleotides: 7. The DNA of the CDR3 is TGTGCCAGCAGAAAGACAGGGGGCAGATCCGGGGAGCTGTTTTTT. It is translated as CASRKTGGRSGELFF.

The V gene is TRBV28, the J gene TRBJ2-7, with 9 nucleotides matching TRBD1. The CDR3 runs to 16 residues. CDR1 and CDR2 (germline): MDHEN, SYDVKM. V trimming: 1 base; J trimming: 11 bases; junction bases outside the gene matches: 15. Here the CDR3 reads CASSLSSAGTGYEEYF. The CDR3 nucleotides read TGTGCCAGCAGTTTATCCTCAGCCGGGACAGGGTATGAGGAGTACTTC.

The rearrangement uses TRBV6-5 and TRBJ1-5; D gene ambiguous. Germline CDR1 and CDR2: MNHEY and SVGAGI. V gave up 5 bases and J gave up 6 bases, with 8 bases separating them. This CDR3 spans 12 amino acids. Written as DNA, the CDR3 is TGTGCCAGCAGTCCGACGGGTCAGCCCCAGCATTTT. It codes for CASSPTGQPQHF.

The rearrangement links TRBV11-2 to TRBJ2-7, with D tentatively TRBD2 (6 bases). The CDR3 is 15 residues long. Germline CDR1 and CDR2: SGHAT and FQNNGV. V was trimmed by 5 bases and J by 3 bases, leaving 17 bases between them. CDR3 amino acids: CASSQTGVSDYEQYF. The CDR3 DNA is TGTGCCAGCAGCCAAACGGGAGTCAGCGACTACGAGCAGTACTTC.

This chain's CDR3 is CASSPQSGRPGELFF. The CDR3 DNA reads as TGTGCCAGCAGCCCCCAGAGCGGGAGACCCGGGGAGCTGTTTTTT. The chain is built from TRBV7-8 and TRBJ2-2, with 8 bases lining up with TRBD2. CDR3 length: 15 amino acids. Germline V gives CDR1 SGHVS, CDR2 FQNEAQ. With 5 bases clipped from V and 6 bases from J, the junction kept 8 bases outside the gene matches. The full variable domain, completed using reference TRBV7-8 and TRBJ2-2, is GAGVSQSPRYKVAKRGQDVALRCDPISGHVSLFWYQQALGQGPEFLTYFQNEAQLDKSGLPSDRFFAERPEGSVSTLKIQRTQQEDSAVYLCASSPQSGRPGELFFGEGSRLTVL.

The sample holds many counts of this clone. The V gene is TRBV18, the J gene TRBJ2-7; TRBD2 is a possible D gene (5 bases). V lost 2 bases to trimming and J lost 3 bases, with 11 bases between them. The CDR3 spans 14 residues. Germline CDR1 KGHSH, CDR2 LQKENI. The CDR3 region has the DNA TGTGCCAGCTCACCATCCGGGGAACTCTACGAGCAGTACTTC. The encoded protein is CASSPSGELYEQYF.

The V call is TRBV27, the J call TRBJ1-2, with D possibly TRBD1 on 6 matching bases. V was shortened by 6 bases and J by 1 base, with 12 bases between the two germline ends. Germline CDR1 and CDR2: MNHEY and SMNVEV (reference sequence). There are 14 residues in the CDR3. The chain's CDR3 is CASSPWDINYGYTF. The CDR3 DNA is TGTGCCAGCAGCCCCTGGGACATTAACTATGGCTACACCTTC.

This clone was observed a single time. This chain joins TRBV2 and TRBJ2-1; D gene unclear. CDR1 and CDR2 from the germline V gene are SNHLY and FYNNEI. The CDR3 has 14 amino acids. Trimming removed 7 bases at V and 0 bases at J, with 10 bases between. CDR3 in DNA: TGTGCCAGCAAACAGTCGAGCTCCTACAATGAGCAGTTCTTC. Protein: CASKQSSSYNEQFF.

The chain employs TRBV3-1 (or the pseudogene TRBV3-2) and TRBJ2-1; D gene ambiguous. Germline assignment: CDR1 LGHDT and CDR2 YNNKEL (reference sequence). Trimming pared 0 bases from V and 6 bases from J, leaving 6 bases between. This CDR3 has 13 amino acids. As DNA, the CDR3 is TGTGCCAGCAGCCAAGAATTCAGCAATGAGCAGTTCTTC. Amino acid sequence: CASSQEFSNEQFF.

The CDR3 sequence is CSAQGQGNTEAFF. CDR3 bases: TGCAGCGCCCAAGGACAGGGGAACACTGAAGCTTTCTTT. The chain is built from TRBV29-1 and TRBJ1-1; 8 nucleotides agree with TRBD1. Unmatched junction bases numbered 5, after V lost 7 bases and J lost 1 base. The CDR3 is made up of 13 amino acids. CDR1 is SQVTM, CDR2 ANQGSEA, per germline.

V gene TRBV7-8 combines with J gene TRBJ1-5, with D hard to call. The CDR3 totals 17 residues. The V end was cut by 5 bases, the J end by 0 bases, with 17 bases between. CDR1 is SGHVS, CDR2 FQNEAQ, per germline. In DNA form, the CDR3 reads TGTGCCAGCAGCGTTTACCCGTCTAGGAATAGCAATCAGCCCCAGCATTTT. It translates to CASSVYPSRNSNQPQHF.

CDR3 in amino acids: CATSDTGQPQHF. Here the CDR3 DNA reads TGTGCCACCAGTGATACAGGGCAGCCCCAGCATTTT. This chain links TRBV24-1 with TRBJ1-5, with a possible D match to TRBD1 (6 bases). There are 12 residues in the CDR3. With 3 bases removed from V and 7 bases from J, the gap between germline ends came to 6 bases. Germline assignment: CDR1 KGHDR and CDR2 SFDVKD.

The chain is built from TRBV3-1 (or the pseudogene TRBV3-2) and TRBJ1-5; D remains unclear. The CDR3 has 15 residues. Per the germline V gene, CDR1 is LGHDT and CDR2 is YNNKEL (reference sequence). The V gene lost 1 base and the J gene lost 6 bases, with 13 bases spanning the gap. The CDR3 DNA is TGTGCCAGCAGCCAAGGGGCCAGCCGGCTTCAGCCCCAGCATTTT. It codes for CASSQGASRLQPQHF.

This chain uses TRBV6-6 with TRBJ1-1, with D unclear. The CDR3 is made up of 14 amino acids. Trimming stripped 6 bases from V and 3 bases from J, with 14 bases between. Germline CDR1 and CDR2: MNHNY and SVGAGI (reference sequence). As DNA, the CDR3 is TGTGCCAGCAGACCAGACACCTGGTACACTGAAGCTTTCTTT. Translating gives CASRPDTWYTEAFF.

The chain carries TRBV10-3 and TRBJ2-7; the match to TRBD2 covers 9 bases. V was clipped by 7 bases and J by 6 bases; unmatched bases: 7. Germline V gives CDR1 ENHRY, CDR2 SYGVKD. The CDR3 covers 13 residues. The CDR3 protein is CAITDSGRGEQYF. In nucleotides, the CDR3 is TGTGCCATCACCGATAGCGGGAGAGGCGAGCAGTACTTC.

This rearrangement joins TRBV9 to TRBJ1-5; 7 bases are a match to TRBD1. The CDR3 runs 16 residues. Per the germline V gene, CDR1 is SGDLS and CDR2 is YYNGEE. V trimming: 3 bases; J trimming: 5 bases; junction bases outside the gene matches: 11. CDR3 in amino acids: CASSEGATGRDQPQHF. CDR3 sequence (DNA): TGTGCCAGCAGCGAGGGGGCGACAGGGCGGGATCAGCCCCAGCATTTT.

The chain joins TRBV28 to TRBJ1-1; unclear D gene. This CDR3 contains 13 residues. V was pared by 6 bases and J by 2 bases, with 10 bases between. CDR1 MDHEN and CDR2 SYDVKM come from the germline V gene. The CDR3 here is CASSPRENTEAFF. As DNA, the CDR3 is TGTGCCAGCAGCCCTCGGGAAAACACTGAAGCTTTCTTT.

This clone was detected a few times. This chain connects TRBV6-2 or TRBV6-3 to TRBJ1-6; 10 nucleotides line up with TRBD1. The germline gives CDR1 MNHEY, CDR2 SVGEGT. CDR3 size: 16 residues. The junction had 5 bases not matched to a gene; V was cut back by 2 bases and J by 7 bases. The CDR3 loop reads CASSYPRTGGNSPLHF. The CDR3 DNA follows: TGTGCCAGCAGTTACCCGAGGACAGGGGGGAATTCACCCCTCCACTTT.

In DNA form, the CDR3 reads TGTGCCAGCAGTGAAGCGGGAAGGACAGGGGGCTATGGCTACACCTTC. It codes for CASSEAGRTGGYGYTF. The rearrangement uses TRBV6-1 and TRBJ1-2; TRBD1 matches at 10 bases. V lost 0 bases, J lost 4 bases, and 5 bases stayed unmatched. CDR1 and CDR2 from the germline V gene are MNHNS and SASEGT. This CDR3 region has 16 residues.

V and J are TRBV19 and TRBJ1-2; D gene unclear. The V gene lost 9 bases and the J gene lost 3 bases, with 17 bases spanning the gap. Germline assignment: CDR1 LNHDA and CDR2 SQIVND (reference sequence). The CDR3 contains 14 residues. CDR3 residues: CASREGPQDYGYTF. The CDR3 nucleotides are TGTGCCAGCCGGGAAGGGCCTCAGGACTATGGCTACACCTTC.

The rearrangement joins TRBV5-1 to TRBJ2-1; 11 nucleotides line up with TRBD2. CDR1 SGHRS and CDR2 YFSETQ come from the germline V gene. With 5 bases clipped from V and 15 bases from J, the junction kept 13 bases outside the gene matches. This CDR3 spans 14 amino acids. Written as DNA, the CDR3 is TGCGCCAGCAGTAAAACTAGCGGGGGCCACCAGCGGTTCTTC. Amino acid sequence: CASSKTSGGHQRFF.

This rearrangement joins TRBV6-6 to TRBJ1-2; no firm D call. The V gene lost 0 bases and the J gene lost 3 bases, with 14 bases spanning the gap. Germline V gene sequence: CDR1 MNHNY, CDR2 SVGAGI (reference sequence). There are 16 residues in the CDR3. The CDR3 reads CASSYSIRGNDYGYTF. The CDR3, as DNA: TGTGCCAGCAGTTACTCGATACGGGGTAATGACTATGGCTACACCTTC.

J is TRBJ2-5 and V is TRBV6-2 or TRBV6-3, with a possible D match to TRBD2 (6 bases). Between the trimmed V and J ends, which lost 2 bases and 2 bases, there was a span of 12 bases. This CDR3 is built from 15 residues. CDR1 MNHEY and CDR2 SVGEGT come from the germline V gene. CDR3 loop: CASSYHPGGQETQYF. As DNA, the CDR3 is TGTGCCAGCAGTTACCATCCCGGGGGACAAGAGACCCAGTACTTC.

This chain uses TRBV18 with TRBJ2-2; 9 bases map to TRBD1. The V and J ends lost 3 bases and 6 bases, in that order; junction bases with no gene match: 5. The CDR3 sequence is 15 residues long. Germline assignment: CDR1 KGHSH and CDR2 LQKENI. The CDR3 DNA sequence: TGTGCCAGCTCACCCTGGGACAGGGCGGCCGGGGAGCTGTTTTTT. Protein sequence: CASSPWDRAAGELFF.